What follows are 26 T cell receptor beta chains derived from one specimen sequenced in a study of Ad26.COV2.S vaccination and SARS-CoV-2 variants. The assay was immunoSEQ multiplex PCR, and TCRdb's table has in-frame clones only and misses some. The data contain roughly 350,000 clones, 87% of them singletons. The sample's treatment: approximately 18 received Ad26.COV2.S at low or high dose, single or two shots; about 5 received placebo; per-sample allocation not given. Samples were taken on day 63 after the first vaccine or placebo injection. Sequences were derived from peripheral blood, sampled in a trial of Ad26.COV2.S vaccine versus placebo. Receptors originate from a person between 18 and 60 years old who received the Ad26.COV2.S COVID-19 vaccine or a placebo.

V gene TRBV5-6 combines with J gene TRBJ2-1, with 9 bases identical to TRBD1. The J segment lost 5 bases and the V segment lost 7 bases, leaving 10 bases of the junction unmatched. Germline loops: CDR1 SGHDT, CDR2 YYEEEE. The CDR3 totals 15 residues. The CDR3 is CASRSWTGANNEQFF. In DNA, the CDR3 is TGTGCCAGCCGATCGTGGACAGGGGCAAACAATGAGCAGTTCTTC.

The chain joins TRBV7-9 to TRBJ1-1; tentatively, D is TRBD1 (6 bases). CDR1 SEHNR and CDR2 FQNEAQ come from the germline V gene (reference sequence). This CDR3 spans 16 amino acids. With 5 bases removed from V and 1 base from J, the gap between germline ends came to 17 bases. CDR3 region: CASSLRGGRANTEAFF. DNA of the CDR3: TGTGCCAGCAGCCTTCGGGGGGGCAGGGCGAACACTGAAGCTTTCTTT.

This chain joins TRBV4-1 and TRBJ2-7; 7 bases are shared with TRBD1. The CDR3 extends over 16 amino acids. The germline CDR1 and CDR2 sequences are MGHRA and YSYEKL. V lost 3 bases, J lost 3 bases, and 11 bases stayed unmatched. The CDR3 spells CASSQPSGTDGYEQYF. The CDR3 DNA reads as TGCGCCAGCAGCCAGCCATCCGGGACAGACGGCTACGAGCAGTACTTC.

The CDR3 is CASSEYRPSDEQFF. The CDR3 bases are TGTGCCAGCAGTGAATACAGGCCCTCGGATGAGCAGTTCTTC. The rearrangement joins TRBV2 to TRBJ2-1, with D tentatively TRBD1 (5 bases). The CDR3 length is 14 residues. V lost 2 bases to trimming and J lost 8 bases, with 13 bases between them. The germline V gene encodes CDR1 SNHLY and CDR2 FYNNEI.

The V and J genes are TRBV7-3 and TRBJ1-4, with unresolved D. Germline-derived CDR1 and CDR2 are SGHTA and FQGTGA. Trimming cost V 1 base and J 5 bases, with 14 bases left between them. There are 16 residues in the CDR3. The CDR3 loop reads CASSLRRAGGNEKLFF. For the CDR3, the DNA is TGTGCCAGCAGCTTAAGGAGGGCAGGAGGGAATGAAAAACTGTTTTTT.

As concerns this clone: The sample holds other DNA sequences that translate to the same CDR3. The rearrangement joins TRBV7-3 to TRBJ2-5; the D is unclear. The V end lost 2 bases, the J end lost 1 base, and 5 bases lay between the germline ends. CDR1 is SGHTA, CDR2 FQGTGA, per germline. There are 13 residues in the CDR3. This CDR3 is CASSLGSQETQYF. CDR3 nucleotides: TGTGCCAGCAGCTTAGGGTCCCAAGAGACCCAGTACTTC.

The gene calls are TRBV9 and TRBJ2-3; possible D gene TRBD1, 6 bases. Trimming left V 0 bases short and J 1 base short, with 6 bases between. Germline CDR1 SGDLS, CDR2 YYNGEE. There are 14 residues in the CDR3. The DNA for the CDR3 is TGTGCCAGCAGCGTAGGGACAGGCACAGATACGCAGTATTTT. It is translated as CASSVGTGTDTQYF. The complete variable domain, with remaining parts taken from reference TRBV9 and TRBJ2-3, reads DSGVTQTPKHLITATGQRVTLRCSPRSGDLSVYWYQQSLDQGLQFLIQYYNGEERAKGNILERFSAQQFPDLHSELNLSSLELGDSALYFCASSVGTGTDTQYFGPGTRLTVL.

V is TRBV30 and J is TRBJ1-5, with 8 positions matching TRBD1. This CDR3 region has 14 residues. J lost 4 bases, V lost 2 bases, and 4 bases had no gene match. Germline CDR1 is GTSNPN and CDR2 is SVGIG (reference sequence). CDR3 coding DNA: TGTGCCTGGAGTATGGGACAGGCTAATCAGCCCCAGCATTTT. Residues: CAWSMGQANQPQHF.

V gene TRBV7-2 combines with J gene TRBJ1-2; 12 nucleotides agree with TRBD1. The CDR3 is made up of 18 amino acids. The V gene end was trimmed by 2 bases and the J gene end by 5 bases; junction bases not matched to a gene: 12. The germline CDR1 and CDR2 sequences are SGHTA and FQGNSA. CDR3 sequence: CASSLRAPPGQGAYGYTF. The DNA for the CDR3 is TGTGCCAGCAGCTTAAGGGCCCCCCCGGGACAGGGGGCATATGGCTACACCTTC.

The CDR3 region is CAWSAISGVGYTF. The CDR3 coding sequence is TGTGCCTGGAGCGCCATATCTGGGGTTGGCTACACCTTC. This chain uses TRBV30 with TRBJ1-2; D gene ambiguous. Germline values: CDR1 GTSNPN, CDR2 SVGIG (reference sequence). The CDR3 covers 13 residues. The V and J ends lost 3 bases and 7 bases respectively, with 15 bases between them. Complete variable domain (other parts from reference TRBV30 and TRBJ1-2): SQTIHQWPATLVQPVGSPLSLECTVEGTSNPNLYWYRQAAGRGLQLLFYSVGIGQISSEVPQNLSASRPQDRQFILSSKKLLLSDSGFYLCAWSAISGVGYTFGSGTRLTVV.

Here the CDR3 DNA reads TGTGCCAGCTCACCACCGAGCCGCGTAGAGCAGTACTTC. Its protein is CASSPPSRVEQYF. This rearrangement joins TRBV18 to TRBJ2-7; D is unclear. Germline loops: CDR1 KGHSH, CDR2 LQKENI. This CDR3 has 13 residues. V shed 0 bases and J shed 7 bases, with 10 bases lying between them.

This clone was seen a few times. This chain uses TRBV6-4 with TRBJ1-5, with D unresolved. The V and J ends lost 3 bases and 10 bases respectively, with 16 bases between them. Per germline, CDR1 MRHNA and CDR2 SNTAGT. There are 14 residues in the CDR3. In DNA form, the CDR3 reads TGTGCCAGCAGTGAGACGGCGGGTTTTTTCCCCCAGCATTTT. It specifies CASSETAGFFPQHF.

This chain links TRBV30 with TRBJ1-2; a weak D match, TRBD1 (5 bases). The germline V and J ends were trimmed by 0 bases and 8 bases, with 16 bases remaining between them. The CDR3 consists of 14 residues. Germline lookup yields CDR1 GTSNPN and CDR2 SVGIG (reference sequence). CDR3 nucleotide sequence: TGTGCCTGGAGTGTAACATGGGGGGTGGGAGGCTACACCTTC. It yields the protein CAWSVTWGVGGYTF.

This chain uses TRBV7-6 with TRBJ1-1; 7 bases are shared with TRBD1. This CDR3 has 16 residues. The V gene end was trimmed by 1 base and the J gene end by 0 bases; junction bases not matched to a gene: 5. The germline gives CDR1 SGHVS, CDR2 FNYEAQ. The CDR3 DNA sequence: TGTGCCAGCAGCTTAGATAGGCAGGGGGTGAACACTGAAGCTTTCTTT. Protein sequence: CASSLDRQGVNTEAFF.

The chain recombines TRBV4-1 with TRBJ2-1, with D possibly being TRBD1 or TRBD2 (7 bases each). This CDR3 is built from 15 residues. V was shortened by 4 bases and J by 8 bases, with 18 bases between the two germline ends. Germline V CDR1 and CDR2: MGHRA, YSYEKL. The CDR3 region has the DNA TGCGCCAGCAGCCCAGGGGGGGTCGGAGGTGATGAGCAGTTCTTC. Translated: CASSPGGVGGDEQFF.

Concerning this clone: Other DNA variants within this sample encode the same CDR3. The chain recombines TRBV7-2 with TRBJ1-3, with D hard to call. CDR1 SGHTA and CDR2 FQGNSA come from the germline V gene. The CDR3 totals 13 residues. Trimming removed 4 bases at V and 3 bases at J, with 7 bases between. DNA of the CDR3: TGTGCCAGCAGCTCCACCAGTGGAAACACCATATATTTT. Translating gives CASSSTSGNTIYF.

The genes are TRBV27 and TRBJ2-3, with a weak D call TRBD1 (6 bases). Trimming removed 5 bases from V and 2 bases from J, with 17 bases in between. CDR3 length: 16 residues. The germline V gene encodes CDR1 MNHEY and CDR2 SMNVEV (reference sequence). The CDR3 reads CASSPPGARPTDTQYF. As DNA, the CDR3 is TGTGCCAGCAGTCCCCCAGGGGCACGACCCACAGATACGCAGTATTTT.

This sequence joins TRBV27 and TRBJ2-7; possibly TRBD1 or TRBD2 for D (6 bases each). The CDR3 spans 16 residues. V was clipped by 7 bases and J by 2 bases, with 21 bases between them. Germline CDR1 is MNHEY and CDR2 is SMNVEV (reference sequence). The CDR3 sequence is CASTPRAGHGTYEQYF. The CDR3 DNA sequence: TGTGCCAGCACCCCTCGGGCGGGACACGGAACCTACGAGCAGTACTTC.

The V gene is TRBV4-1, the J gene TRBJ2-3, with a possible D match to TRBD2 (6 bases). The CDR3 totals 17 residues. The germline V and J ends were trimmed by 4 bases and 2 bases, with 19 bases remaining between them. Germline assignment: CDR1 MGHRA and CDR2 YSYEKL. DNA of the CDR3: TGCGCCAGCAGCCGAATGCCCCCGGGACTTAACACAGATACGCAGTATTTT. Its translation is CASSRMPPGLNTDTQYF.

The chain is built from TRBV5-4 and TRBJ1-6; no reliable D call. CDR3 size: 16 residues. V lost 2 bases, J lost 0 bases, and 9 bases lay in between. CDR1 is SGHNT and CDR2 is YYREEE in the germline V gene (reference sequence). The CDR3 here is CASSLGRSSYNSPLHF. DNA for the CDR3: TGTGCCAGCAGCTTAGGGCGGAGCTCCTATAATTCACCCCTCCACTTT. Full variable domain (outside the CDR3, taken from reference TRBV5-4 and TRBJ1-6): ETGVTQSPTHLIKTRGQQVTLRCSSQSGHNTVSWYQQALGQGPQFIFQYYREEENGRGNFPPRFSGLQFPNYSSELNVNALELDDSALYLCASSLGRSSYNSPLHFGNGTRLTVT.

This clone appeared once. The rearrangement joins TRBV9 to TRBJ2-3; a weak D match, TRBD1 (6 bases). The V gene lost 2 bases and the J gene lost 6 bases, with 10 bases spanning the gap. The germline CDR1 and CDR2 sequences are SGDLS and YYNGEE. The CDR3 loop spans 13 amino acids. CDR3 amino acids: CASSVGAGDTQYF. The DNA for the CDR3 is TGTGCCAGCAGCGTGGGGGCAGGGGATACGCAGTATTTT.

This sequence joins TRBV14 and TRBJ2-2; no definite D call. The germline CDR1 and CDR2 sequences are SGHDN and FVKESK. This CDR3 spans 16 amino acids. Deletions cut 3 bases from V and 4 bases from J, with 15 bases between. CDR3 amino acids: CASSQKGRDGTGELFF. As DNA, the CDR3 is TGTGCCAGCAGCCAGAAAGGACGCGACGGCACCGGGGAGCTGTTTTTT.

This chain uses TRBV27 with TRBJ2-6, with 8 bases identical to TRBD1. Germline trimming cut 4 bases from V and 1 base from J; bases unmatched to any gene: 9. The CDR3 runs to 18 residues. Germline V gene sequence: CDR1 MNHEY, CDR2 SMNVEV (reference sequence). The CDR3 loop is CASSSLGRGLSGANVLTF. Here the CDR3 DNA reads TGTGCCAGCAGTTCCTTGGGCAGGGGGCTTTCTGGGGCCAACGTCCTGACTTTC.

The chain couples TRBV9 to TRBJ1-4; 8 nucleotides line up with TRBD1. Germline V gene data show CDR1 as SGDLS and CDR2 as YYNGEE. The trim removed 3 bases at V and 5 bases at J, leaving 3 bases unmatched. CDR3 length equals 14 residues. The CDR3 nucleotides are TGTGCCAGCAGCGCCCGGACAGGGAATGAAAAACTGTTTTTT. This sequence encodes CASSARTGNEKLFF.

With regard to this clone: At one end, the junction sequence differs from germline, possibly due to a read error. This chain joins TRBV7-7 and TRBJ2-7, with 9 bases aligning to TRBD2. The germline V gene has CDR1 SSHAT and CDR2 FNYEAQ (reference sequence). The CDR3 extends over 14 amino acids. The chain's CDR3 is CASSPEGLAYEQYF. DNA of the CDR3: TGTGCTAGCAGCCCAGAAGGACTAGCGTATGAGCAGTACTTC.

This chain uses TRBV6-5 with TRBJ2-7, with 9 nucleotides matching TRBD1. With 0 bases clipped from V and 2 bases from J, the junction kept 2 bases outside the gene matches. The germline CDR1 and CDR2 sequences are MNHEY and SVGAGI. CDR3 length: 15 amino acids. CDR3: CASSYSTGGTYEQYF. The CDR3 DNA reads TGTGCCAGCAGTTACTCGACAGGGGGAACCTACGAGCAGTACTTC.